This is a list of T cell receptor beta chains from one sample in a study of OX40 agonist ivuxolimab in advanced cancers. Sequencing was performed with immunoSEQ multiplex PCR; in TCRdb, only in-frame clones are kept and a portion is missing. The table shows just over 20,000 clones, with approximately 87% occurring only once. The specimen comprised CD4+ or CD8+ T cells sorted from blood, sampled in a trial of the OX40 agonist ivuxolimab. All receptors come from an adult with an advanced solid tumor such as melanoma, head and neck, liver or kidney cancer. Each CDR3 is given with its conserved first and last residue. A D gene is named only where the DNA matches it firmly. Part of the rows lack a size; the others show once, few, many or a class for expanded clones.

d_call: TRBD1
clone_size: -
j_call: TRBJ1-1
v_call: TRBV6-5
cdr3_nt: TGTGCCAGCACCGGGGACAGCCTCACTGAAGCTTTCTTT
cdr3_aa: CASTGDSLTEAFF

d_call: -
clone_size: -
j_call: TRBJ1-4
v_call: TRBV7-8
cdr3_nt: TGTGCCAGCAGCTTAGAGGCAGCGGGGGTGAATGAAAAACTGTTTTTT
cdr3_aa: CASSLEAAGVNEKLFF

d_call: -
clone_size: -
j_call: TRBJ2-2
v_call: TRBV27
cdr3_nt: TGTGCCAGCAGTTTAGTAGCGTGGAACACCGGGGAGCTGTTTTTT
cdr3_aa: CASSLVAWNTGELFF

d_call: -
clone_size: -
j_call: TRBJ1-2
v_call: TRBV25-1
cdr3_nt: TGTGCCAGCAGTGAATCAATCCCGGACTACTATGGCTACACCTTC
cdr3_aa: CASSESIPDYYGYTF

d_call: -
clone_size: -
j_call: TRBJ1-2
v_call: TRBV4-1
cdr3_nt: TGCGCCAGCAGCCAGCTACAGGGAGATGGCTACACCTTC
cdr3_aa: CASSQLQGDGYTF

d_call: -
clone_size: once
j_call: TRBJ2-7
v_call: TRBV30
cdr3_nt: TGTGCCTGGGGCTACAGCTACGAGCAGTACTTC
cdr3_aa: CAWGYSYEQYF

d_call: TRBD2
clone_size: -
j_call: TRBJ2-7
v_call: TRBV7-9
cdr3_nt: TGTGCCAGCAGCCCGCCGCGGGGGGGGCCCTACGAGCAGTACTTC
cdr3_aa: CASSPPRGGPYEQYF

d_call: -
clone_size: -
j_call: TRBJ2-5
v_call: TRBV14
cdr3_nt: TGTGCCAGCAGCCAAGGGACAAGCGGCCAAGAGACCCAGTACTTC
cdr3_aa: CASSQGTSGQETQYF

d_call: TRBD2
clone_size: once
j_call: TRBJ2-5
v_call: TRBV11-2
cdr3_nt: TGTGCCAGCAGTTTTTTTAGCGGGGAAGGAGAGACCCAGTACTTC
cdr3_aa: CASSFFSGEGETQYF

d_call: TRBD2
clone_size: -
j_call: TRBJ2-7
v_call: TRBV2
cdr3_nt: TGTGCCAGCACCCCCGGGGGGGCCCCTTCCTACGAGCAGTACTTC
cdr3_aa: CASTPGGAPSYEQYF

d_call: -
clone_size: -
j_call: TRBJ2-7
v_call: TRBV6-1
cdr3_nt: TGTGCCAGCAGTGAAAGGTACTTC
cdr3_aa: CASSERYF

d_call: -
clone_size: once
j_call: TRBJ2-1
v_call: TRBV10-3
cdr3_nt: TGTGCCATCAGTGACCCGACAGGGAGGCCGAACAATGAGCAGTTCTTC
cdr3_aa: CAISDPTGRPNNEQFF

d_call: -
clone_size: -
j_call: TRBJ1-2
v_call: TRBV5-8
cdr3_nt: TGTGCCAGCAGCTTAGGAGGGGATGGCTACACCTTC
cdr3_aa: CASSLGGDGYTF

d_call: TRBD1
clone_size: -
j_call: TRBJ1-5
v_call: TRBV19
cdr3_nt: TGTGCCAGTAGTGGACAGGGGGTAAATCAGCCCCAGCATTTT
cdr3_aa: CASSGQGVNQPQHF

d_call: TRBD2
clone_size: -
j_call: TRBJ2-3
v_call: TRBV7-8
cdr3_nt: TGTGCCAGCAGCTTCGAGCGGGGGGCCACAGATACGCAGTATTTT
cdr3_aa: CASSFERGATDTQYF

d_call: TRBD2
clone_size: -
j_call: TRBJ2-1
v_call: TRBV7-6
cdr3_nt: TGTGCCAGCAGCTTACAGATAGCGGGGGGTGAGCAGTTCTTC
cdr3_aa: CASSLQIAGGEQFF

d_call: -
clone_size: -
j_call: TRBJ1-2
v_call: TRBV18
cdr3_nt: TGTGCCAGCTCACCAACACATCCCCGTTCGGGGGGCGCGTACTATGGCTACACCTTC
cdr3_aa: CASSPTHPRSGGAYYGYTF

d_call: -
clone_size: -
j_call: TRBJ1-1
v_call: TRBV4-2
cdr3_nt: TGTGCCAGCAGCCAAATTCTGGAGGGAGGGACTGAAGCTTTCTTT
cdr3_aa: CASSQILEGGTEAFF

d_call: -
clone_size: -
j_call: TRBJ1-2
v_call: TRBV6-1
cdr3_nt: TGTGCCAGCAGTAACTTCCCGAGGACTAACTATGGCTACACCTTC
cdr3_aa: CASSNFPRTNYGYTF

d_call: -
clone_size: -
j_call: TRBJ2-2
v_call: TRBV6-5
cdr3_nt: TGTGCCAGCAGGCCGTTAGGCGACACCGGGGAGCTGTTTTTT
cdr3_aa: CASRPLGDTGELFF